The source of this TCR beta chain is a study of OX40 agonist ivuxolimab in advanced cancers. Looking at the study overall: Earlier treatment with anti-PD-1, anti-PD-L1 or anti-CTLA-4 was permitted, and around 43% had received some. Two cutaneous melanoma patients and one hepatocellular carcinoma patient, three in all, had partial responses. General study findings and limits: Low normalized clonal expansion also occurred in some nonresponding patients.

The assay was immunoSEQ multiplex PCR, and TCRdb's table has in-frame clones only and misses some. Counted here are some 80,000 clones, about 91% occurring once; the ten biggest clones make up roughly 2.8%. Worth noting for this clone: The antigen remains unidentified.

This CDR3 spans 15 amino acids. Germline CDR1 reads MGHRA; CDR2 reads YSYEKL. Trimming at V came to 3 bases and at J to 10 bases, leaving 7 bases not matched to a gene. This TCR was sampled from an adult with an advanced solid tumor such as melanoma, head and neck, liver or kidney cancer. The source was CD4+ or CD8+ T cells sorted from blood, collected in a trial of the OX40 agonist ivuxolimab. The chain combines TRBV4-1 with TRBJ2-4; TRBD2 agrees at 12 bases. CDR3: CASSQGLAGTGIQYF. CDR3 DNA: TGCGCCAGCAGCCAGGGACTAGCGGGTACGGGGATTCAGTACTTC.